This T cell receptor (beta chain) was captured in a study of T cells in Graves' hyperthyroidism and ophthalmopathy. RNA transcripts served as the template for amplifying TCR beta CDR3 regions. HTBI primers were the set used in a first-round RT-PCR of the TCR CDR3. TCRdb re-derived calls from the multiplex PCR reads in MiXCR, one entry per CDR3 protein. The sample includes around 800,000 distinct CDR3 sequences, 38% of them seen just once. General study results and limits: Stable hyperthyroidism and ophthalmopathy were separated using 13 V-J signatures.

Out of over 7.5 ml of fresh peripheral blood came the PBMCs. Only a few counts were recorded for this clonotype. Its antigen is currently unknown. J lost 1 base, V lost 3 bases, and 10 bases had no gene match. The CDR3 length is 19 residues. The germline gives CDR1 SGDLS, CDR2 YYNGEE. Input material: blood. The sequence came from a man between 18 and 35 years old with Graves' hyperthyroidism. The chain combines TRBV9 with TRBJ2-6, with 10 bases aligning to TRBD1. The CDR3 DNA sequence: TGTGCCAGCAGCGAGCGGCGGGACAGGGGACTTTCTGGGGCCAACGTCCTGACTTTC. As protein: CASSERRDRGLSGANVLTF.